The 19 T cell receptor beta chains listed next were all sequenced from one sample in a study of shared clonotypes between healthy human individuals. Sequencing used immunoSEQ multiplex PCR; TCRdb keeps in-frame clones, though not all of them. The table includes approximately 810,000 clones, nearly 95% detected once. CD8 cells regarded as naive lacked CD45RO, were positively chosen for CCR7, and omitted terminally differentiated effector memory CD45RA+ cells. What was sequenced was naive CD8+ T cells sorted from blood. These receptor sequences come from a man aged 30-40 years in good health.

The chain employs TRBV2 and TRBJ2-5, with D possibly being TRBD1 (6 bases). Germline-derived CDR1 and CDR2 are SNHLY and FYNNEI. This CDR3 region has 14 residues. Deletions cut 6 bases from V and 2 bases from J, with 13 bases between. The CDR3 coding sequence is TGTGCCAGCAGCGAAAGGACAGAGCAAGAGACCCAGTACTTC. Amino acids: CASSERTEQETQYF. The variable domain in full, completed from reference TRBV2 and TRBJ2-5, reads EPEVTQTPSHQVTQMGQEVILRCVPISNHLYFYWYRQILGQKVEFLVSFYNNEISEKSEIFDDQFSVERPDGSNFTLKIRSTKLEDSAMYFCASSERTEQETQYFGPGTRLLVL.

The chain uses TRBV9 and TRBJ2-7, with 15 bases aligning to TRBD2. CDR1 SGDLS and CDR2 YYNGEE come from the germline V gene. The CDR3 is made up of 17 amino acids. The junction had 4 bases not matched to a gene; V was cut back by 3 bases and J by 0 bases. CDR3 sequence reads: CASSGGLAGGSSYEQYF. In nucleotides, the CDR3 is TGTGCCAGCAGCGGGGGACTAGCGGGAGGAAGCTCCTACGAGCAGTACTTC.

The J gene is TRBJ2-2, the V gene TRBV6-6; TRBD1 might be the D (5 bases). The V gene's germline CDR1 is MNHNY and CDR2 SVGAGI (reference sequence). CDR3 length: 14 residues. Deletions cut 5 bases from V and 5 bases from J, with 12 bases between. CDR3 in DNA: TGTGCCAGCAGTCGCAAGCAGGGTACCGGGGAGCTGTTTTTT. This sequence encodes CASSRKQGTGELFF.

J is TRBJ2-1 and V is TRBV4-3; no clear D gene. The germline V gene has CDR1 LGHNA and CDR2 YSLEER. V dropped 0 bases and J dropped 0 bases, with 12 bases sitting between them. The CDR3 contains 17 residues. This CDR3 reads CASSQDPDASSYNEQFF. The DNA for the CDR3 is TGCGCCAGCAGCCAAGATCCTGACGCCAGCTCCTACAATGAGCAGTTCTTC.

This clone was seen just once. J is TRBJ1-4 and V is TRBV19; D is ambiguous. Germline V CDR1 and CDR2: LNHDA, SQIVND (reference sequence). This CDR3 region has 15 residues. V was cut by 4 bases and J by 8 bases, with 17 bases left in between. This CDR3 is CASSKPRFVEEKLFF. CDR3 sequence (DNA): TGTGCCAGTAGTAAGCCCCGATTCGTGGAAGAAAAACTGTTTTTT.

The gene calls are TRBV29-1 and TRBJ2-7, with D possibly called TRBD1 or TRBD2 (5 bases each). Germline lookup yields CDR1 SQVTM and CDR2 ANQGSEA. Trimming took off 5 bases at V and 0 bases at J, with 14 bases between the two ends. The CDR3 has 14 residues. The chain's CDR3 is CSVLWDRGSYEQYF. In DNA form, the CDR3 reads TGCAGCGTTTTATGGGACCGGGGCTCCTACGAGCAGTACTTC.

The gene calls are TRBV28 and TRBJ1-5, with 8 nucleotides matching TRBD1. V gave up 6 bases and J gave up 6 bases; unmatched junction bases: 7. Per the germline V gene, CDR1 is MDHEN and CDR2 is SYDVKM. The CDR3 consists of 14 residues. In DNA form, the CDR3 reads TGTGCCAGCAGACCCGACAGGGGTGGTCAGCCCCAGCATTTT. It is translated as CASRPDRGGQPQHF.

This sequence joins TRBV28 and TRBJ1-5; a weak D match, TRBD1 (6 bases). There are 14 residues in the CDR3. Per germline, CDR1 MDHEN and CDR2 SYDVKM. Trimming removed 8 bases at V and 2 bases at J, with 13 bases between. The CDR3 DNA is TGTGCCAGCTTCAGGGGATGGGGCAATCAGCCCCAGCATTTT. This encodes CASFRGWGNQPQHF.

This chain links TRBV27 with TRBJ2-3, with 9 nucleotides matching TRBD1. Germline CDR1 reads MNHEY; CDR2 reads SMNVEV (reference sequence). Trimming cost V 8 bases and J 0 bases; bases outside gene matches: 12. This CDR3 contains 17 residues. CDR3: CASRRDRDTDSTDTQYF. CDR3 nucleotide sequence: TGTGCCAGCCGCCGGGACAGGGATACGGATAGCACAGATACGCAGTATTTT.

This sequence joins TRBV19 and TRBJ1-2; 8 nucleotides line up with TRBD1. The CDR3 length is 13 residues. Germline CDR1 is LNHDA and CDR2 is SQIVND (reference sequence). The V and J ends lost 2 bases and 7 bases, in that order; junction bases with no gene match: 3. This CDR3 reads CASSIQGAFGYTF. The DNA of the CDR3 is TGTGCCAGTAGTATACAGGGGGCTTTTGGCTACACCTTC.

This sequence joins TRBV27 and TRBJ1-5; the D gene is possibly TRBD1 (5 bases). Trimming pared 2 bases from V and 2 bases from J, leaving 10 bases between. CDR3 length: 15 amino acids. CDR1 is MNHEY, CDR2 SMNVEV, per germline (reference sequence). The CDR3 loop is CASSLLGVGNQPQHF. For the CDR3, the DNA is TGTGCCAGCAGTTTACTGGGGGTCGGCAATCAGCCCCAGCATTTT.

The J gene is TRBJ2-1, the V gene TRBV5-1; D unresolved. The CDR3 covers 14 residues. CDR1 is SGHRS and CDR2 is YFSETQ in the germline V gene. V lost 2 bases and J lost 6, with 12 bases in between. For the CDR3, the DNA is TGCGCCAGCAGCTTCCCGGGTCCAGCCAATGAGCAGTTCTTC. This codes for CASSFPGPANEQFF.

The CDR3 reads CASSWGQGRYNEQFF. The CDR3 coding sequence is TGTGCCAGCAGTTGGGGACAGGGAAGGTACAATGAGCAGTTCTTC. The V gene is TRBV28, the J gene TRBJ2-1; TRBD1 agrees at 9 bases. The CDR3 consists of 15 residues. Germline loops: CDR1 MDHEN, CDR2 SYDVKM. J was trimmed by 4 bases and V by 4 bases; bases with no gene match: 5. The full variable domain, completed using reference TRBV28 and TRBJ2-1, is DVKVTQSSRYLVKRTGEKVFLECVQDMDHENMFWYRQDPGLGLRLIYFSYDVKMKEKGDIPEGYSVSREKKERFSLILESASTNQTSMYLCASSWGQGRYNEQFFGPGTRLTVL.

The chain recombines TRBV19 with TRBJ1-1, with a tentative D call TRBD1 (5 bases). CDR3 length equals 14 residues. V was trimmed by 5 bases and J by 1 base, leaving 11 bases between them. Germline V CDR1 and CDR2: LNHDA, SQIVND (reference sequence). The CDR3 DNA sequence: TGTGCCAGTAGTTGGGGGACCACGAACACTGAAGCTTTCTTT. Protein: CASSWGTTNTEAFF.

This rearrangement joins TRBV9 to TRBJ1-2; D gene unclear. The CDR3 contains 15 residues. Germline assignment: CDR1 SGDLS and CDR2 YYNGEE. Trimming removed 3 bases at V and 2 bases at J, with 14 bases between. The CDR3 spells CASSGSPSLNYGYTF. The CDR3 bases are TGTGCCAGCAGCGGAAGTCCGTCTCTAAACTATGGCTACACCTTC. Based on the CDR3 plus reference TRBV9 and TRBJ1-2, the full variable domain is DSGVTQTPKHLITATGQRVTLRCSPRSGDLSVYWYQQSLDQGLQFLIQYYNGEERAKGNILERFSAQQFPDLHSELNLSSLELGDSALYFCASSGSPSLNYGYTFGSGTRLTVV.

The V gene is TRBV7-9, the J gene TRBJ1-4, with no clear D. This CDR3 has 14 residues. From germline, CDR1 is SEHNR and CDR2 FQNEAQ (reference sequence). Trimming took 2 bases from V and 5 from J, leaving 9 bases between them. DNA of the CDR3: TGTGCCAGCAGCTTATCCCAGAGGAATGAAAAACTGTTTTTT. This codes for CASSLSQRNEKLFF.

The chain has TRBV9 and TRBJ1-3; perhaps TRBD1 as D (5 bases). The V and J ends lost 0 bases and 2 bases respectively, with 9 bases between them. This CDR3 spans 15 amino acids. Germline V gives CDR1 SGDLS, CDR2 YYNGEE. This chain's CDR3 is CASSVDRGTGNTIYF. The CDR3 DNA reads TGTGCCAGCAGCGTAGACCGGGGGACTGGAAACACCATATATTTT. Looking up the rest from reference TRBV9 and TRBJ1-3 gives the full variable domain: DSGVTQTPKHLITATGQRVTLRCSPRSGDLSVYWYQQSLDQGLQFLIQYYNGEERAKGNILERFSAQQFPDLHSELNLSSLELGDSALYFCASSVDRGTGNTIYFGEGSWLTVV.

The DNA for the CDR3 is TGTGCCAGCAGTGAATTGGGCTATCAGCCCCAGCATTTT. It specifies CASSELGYQPQHF. The rearrangement joins TRBV25-1 to TRBJ1-5; D is unclear. The CDR3 contains 13 residues. With 1 base removed from V and 5 bases from J, the gap between germline ends came to 6 bases. CDR1 MGHDK and CDR2 SYGVNS come from the germline V gene.

This chain links TRBV7-9 with TRBJ2-7, with 9 bases matching TRBD1. This CDR3 is built from 16 residues. Germline CDR1 and CDR2: SEHNR and FQNEAQ (reference sequence). The J segment lost 2 bases and the V segment lost 5 bases, leaving 10 bases of the junction unmatched. The CDR3 bases are TGTGCCAGCAGCCGACTCCGGGACAGGGAACCCTACGAGCAGTACTTC. Translated: CASSRLRDREPYEQYF.